The clone carrying this T cell receptor (beta chain) was counted a few times. This sample's treatment: oral pan-JAK inhibitor, 5-10 mg twice daily. Sequencing used cDNA as its template, made by extracting RNA and reverse transcribing it. Using immunoSEQ multiplex PCR, the repertoire was profiled, and TCRdb retains in-frame clones only, with some absent. The repertoire holds a few hundred thousand clones, with roughly two fifths as singletons. The sample belongs to a study of CD8+ T cells in alopecia areata. The V gene lost 7 bases and the J gene lost 5 bases, with 19 bases spanning the gap. The CDR3 contains 15 residues. Per germline, CDR1 SGHRS and CDR2 YFSETQ.

The TCR was taken from a human donor with alopecia areata. The source was CD4+ T cells sorted from blood, collected at approximately week 31, from a patient treated with tofacitinib. V usage is TRBV5-1 and J usage is TRBJ2-1; no firm D call. The CDR3 DNA follows: TGCGCCAGCCCCTACGGGCCCAGACTGAACAATGAGCAGTTCTTC. As protein: CASPYGPRLNNEQFF.